In its sample, the clone carrying this TCR beta chain was seen a few times. Its matching antigen is unknown. This record belongs to a study of beta chain features in type 1 diabetes. Study findings and constraints: Shortening that was moderate but significant affected the TCRB CDR3s of Type 1 diabetes patients in all four CD4+ subsets.

Purities over 98% were achieved in all sorted populations. Germline CDR1 is SEHNR and CDR2 is FQNEAQ (reference sequence). V gave up 5 bases and J gave up 4 bases; unmatched junction bases: 8. The CDR3 consists of 15 residues. Every isolated RNA sample was fully reverse transcribed, so sequencing captured expressed TCRB transcripts. Naive, central memory and regulatory T cell samples produced a mean of about 3.5 million reads. Repertoires were generated with immunoSEQ multiplex PCR, while TCRdb's copy carries only in-frame clones and drops some. The profile shows a few hundred thousand clones, around 15% of them singletons.

This chain joins TRBV7-9 and TRBJ1-1; TRBD1 matches at 9 bases. Material for sequencing was naive CD4+ T cells from blood. This TCR came from a woman aged 18-29 years in good health. The CDR3 loop is CASSITDRGATEAFF. The CDR3 coding sequence is TGTGCCAGCAGCATCACTGACAGGGGGGCCACTGAAGCTTTCTTT.